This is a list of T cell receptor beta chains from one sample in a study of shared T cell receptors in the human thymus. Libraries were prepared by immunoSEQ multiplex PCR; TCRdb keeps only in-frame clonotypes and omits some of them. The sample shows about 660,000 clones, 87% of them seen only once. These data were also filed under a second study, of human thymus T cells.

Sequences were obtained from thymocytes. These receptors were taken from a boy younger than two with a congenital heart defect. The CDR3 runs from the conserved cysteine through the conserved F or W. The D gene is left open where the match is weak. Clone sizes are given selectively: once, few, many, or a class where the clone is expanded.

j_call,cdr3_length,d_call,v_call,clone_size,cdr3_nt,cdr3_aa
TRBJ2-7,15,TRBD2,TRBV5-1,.,TGCGCCAGCAGCTCCGATAGCGGGAGCGCCCACGAGCAGTACTTC,CASSSDSGSAHEQYF
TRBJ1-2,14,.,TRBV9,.,TGTGCCAGCCGATCTAGCGGAGGCAACTATGGCTACACCTTC,CASRSSGGNYGYTF
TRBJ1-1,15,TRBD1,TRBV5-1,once,TGCGCCAGCAGCCATATAGGACAGGGGATCACTGAAGCTTTCTTT,CASSHIGQGITEAFF
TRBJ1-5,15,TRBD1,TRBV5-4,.,TGTGCCAGCAGCTTAGGGACAGACAGCAATCAGCCCCAGCATTTT,CASSLGTDSNQPQHF
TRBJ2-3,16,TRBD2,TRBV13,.,TGTGCCAGCAGCCCAATAGCGGGCGTCGCACAGAATACGCAGTATTTT,CASSPIAGVAQNTQYF
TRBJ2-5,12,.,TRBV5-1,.,TGCGCCAGCAGCGCCGGGATGGAGACCCAGTACTTC,CASSAGMETQYF
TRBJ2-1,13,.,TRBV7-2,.,TGTGCCAGCAGTCATGACCCTCTAGATGAGCAGTTCTTC,CASSHDPLDEQFF
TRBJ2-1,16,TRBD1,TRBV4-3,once,TGCGCCAGCAGCCAAGATAGTTTCAGGGGGCTGGGTGAGCAGTTCTTC,CASSQDSFRGLGEQFF
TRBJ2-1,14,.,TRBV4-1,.,TGCGCCAGCAGCCAAGACTTTTTCTACAATGAGCAGTTCTTC,CASSQDFFYNEQFF
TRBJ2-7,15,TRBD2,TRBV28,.,TGTGCCAGCAGTTTTCTAGCGGGAGGGACCTACGAGCAGTACTTC,CASSFLAGGTYEQYF
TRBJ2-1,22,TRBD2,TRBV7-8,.,TGTGCCAGCAGCTTATCTCGAGGGGGGGGGACTAGCGGGAGGTTTTCCTACAATGAGCAGTTCTTC,CASSLSRGGGTSGRFSYNEQFF
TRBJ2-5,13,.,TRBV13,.,TGTGCCAGCAGCCCTCGACTGCAAGAGACCCAGTACTTC,CASSPRLQETQYF
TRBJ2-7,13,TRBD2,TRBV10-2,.,TGCGCCACCGATAGCGGGAGGTTCTACGAGCAGTACTTC,CATDSGRFYEQYF
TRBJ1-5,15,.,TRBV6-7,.,TGTGCCAGCAGCCCGTCAGGGGCCCCCAATCAGCCCCAGCATTTT,CASSPSGAPNQPQHF
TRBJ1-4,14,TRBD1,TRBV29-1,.,TGCAGCGTTACTACAGGGGGCGGTAATGAAAAACTGTTTTTT,CSVTTGGGNEKLFF
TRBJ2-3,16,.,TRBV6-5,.,TGTGCCAGCAGTTACTCGAGGGGGGGAAGCACAGATACGCAGTATTTT,CASSYSRGGSTDTQYF
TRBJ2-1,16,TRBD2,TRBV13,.,TGTGCCAGCAGCGGTCCCGGGTGGAGCGGGGGGAATGAGCAGTTCTTC,CASSGPGWSGGNEQFF
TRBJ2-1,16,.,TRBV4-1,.,TGCGCCAGCAGCCAAACCTCGGGGGAGTTAAGGGTGGAGCAGTTCTTC,CASSQTSGELRVEQFF
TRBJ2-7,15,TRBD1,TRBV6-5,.,TGTGCCAGCAGTTACACAGGGGACAGGGGGGCCGAGCAGTACTTC,CASSYTGDRGAEQYF
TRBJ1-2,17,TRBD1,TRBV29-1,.,TGCAGCGTCTCAGGTCGAGGGACAGGGGGGAGGTCCTATGGCTACACCTTC,CSVSGRGTGGRSYGYTF
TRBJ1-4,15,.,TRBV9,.,TGTGCCAGCAGCGTAGGAGCAGGGACTAATGAAAAACTGTTTTTT,CASSVGAGTNEKLFF
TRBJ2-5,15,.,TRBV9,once,TGTGCCAGCAGCGCCTCTAGCGATATTGAAGAGACCCAGTACTTC,CASSASSDIEETQYF
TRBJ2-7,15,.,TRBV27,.,TGTGCCAGCAGCGGCGGGGCTAGAGGGTGGTACGAGCAGTACTTC,CASSGGARGWYEQYF
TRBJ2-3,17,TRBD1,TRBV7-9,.,TGTGCCAGCAGCTTACGTATGTTAGGGACAGGGGCAGATACGCAGTATTTT,CASSLRMLGTGADTQYF
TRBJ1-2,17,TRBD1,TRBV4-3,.,TGCGCCAGCAGCCAAGAAGTGCGGGACAGGGGATATTATGGCTACACCTTC,CASSQEVRDRGYYGYTF
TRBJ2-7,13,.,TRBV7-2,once,TGTGCCAGCAGCCTACCTGGTACCTACGAGCAGTACTTC,CASSLPGTYEQYF
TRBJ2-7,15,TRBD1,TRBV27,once,TGTGCCAGCAGTGACCGGGACAGCACGCAGAACGAGCAGTACTTC,CASSDRDSTQNEQYF
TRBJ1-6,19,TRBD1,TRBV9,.,TGTGCCAGCAGCGTAGGAGACAGGGGGCGACGATCCTATAATTCACCCCTCCACTTT,CASSVGDRGRRSYNSPLHF
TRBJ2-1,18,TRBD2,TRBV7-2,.,TGTGCCAGCAGCTTAGTTAGGGCTAGCGGACCACCTTACAATGAGCAGTTCTTC,CASSLVRASGPPYNEQFF
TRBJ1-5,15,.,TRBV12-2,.,TGTGCAAGTCGCTTAGCAGGAGGGCTCAATCAGCCCCAGCATTTT,CASRLAGGLNQPQHF
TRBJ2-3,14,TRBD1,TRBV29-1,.,TGCAGCGTTCTCCTTGGACAGGGCACAGATACGCAGTATTTT,CSVLLGQGTDTQYF
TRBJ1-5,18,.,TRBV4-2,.,TGTGCCAGCAGCCAAGATCATCGGGGGGCTTTGGGGAATCAGCCCCAGCATTTT,CASSQDHRGALGNQPQHF
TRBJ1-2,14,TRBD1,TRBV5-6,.,TGTGCCAGCAGAAACGAACAGGGGTTTCGGGGCTACACCTTC,CASRNEQGFRGYTF
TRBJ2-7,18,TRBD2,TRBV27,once,TGTGCCAGCAGTTTGACGACTAGCGGGAGGCAAAACTCCTACGAGCAGTACTTC,CASSLTTSGRQNSYEQYF
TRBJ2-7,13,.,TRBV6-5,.,TGTGCCAGCAGTTCGTCTAGCGACTACGAGCAGTACTTC,CASSSSSDYEQYF
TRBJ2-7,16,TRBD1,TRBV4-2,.,TGTGCCAGCAGCCAAGGGGGGACAGGGGACACCTACGAGCAGTACTTC,CASSQGGTGDTYEQYF
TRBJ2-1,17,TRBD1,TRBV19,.,TGTGCCAGTAGTATACGACACAGGGGGAGCTCCTACAATGAGCAGTTCTTC,CASSIRHRGSSYNEQFF
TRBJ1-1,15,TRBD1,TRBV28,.,TGTGCCAGCATCCACAGGGGGAGGATGAACACTGAAGCTTTCTTT,CASIHRGRMNTEAFF
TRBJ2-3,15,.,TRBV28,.,TGTGCCAGCAGTCCCGGGACTTTCCTCACAGATACGCAGTATTTT,CASSPGTFLTDTQYF
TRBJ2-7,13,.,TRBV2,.,TGTGCCAGCAATGGTTCGAACACCTACGAGCAGTACTTC,CASNGSNTYEQYF
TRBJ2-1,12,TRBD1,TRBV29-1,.,TGCAGCGTTCGCGGACAGGGCTTTGAGCAGTTCTTC,CSVRGQGFEQFF
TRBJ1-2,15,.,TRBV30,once,TGTGCCTGGAGTGTACCCAGGCAGTCCAACTATGGCTACACCTTC,CAWSVPRQSNYGYTF
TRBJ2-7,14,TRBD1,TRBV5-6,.,TGTGCCAGCAGCCTTAAACAGGGGACCTACGAGCAGTACTTC,CASSLKQGTYEQYF
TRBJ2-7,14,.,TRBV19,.,TGTGCCAGTAGTATAGTTCTAGGTAGTTACGAGCAGTACTTC,CASSIVLGSYEQYF
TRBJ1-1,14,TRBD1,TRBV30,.,TGTGCCTGGAGGAAGACAGGGGCCGCGGCTGAAGCTTTCTTC,CAWRKTGAAAEAFF
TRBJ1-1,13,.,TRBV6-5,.,TGTGCCAGCAGTTACTCACTTAACACTGAAGCTTTCTTT,CASSYSLNTEAFF
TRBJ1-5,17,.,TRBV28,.,TGTGCCAGCAGTTTGGGGAGGAGGGCGTCCTCCAATCAGCCCCAGCATTTT,CASSLGRRASSNQPQHF
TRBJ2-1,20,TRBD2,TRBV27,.,TGTGCCAGCAAGCCACTAGCGGGGGGCCCCACCCAGAGCTCCTACAATGAGCAGTTCTTC,CASKPLAGGPTQSSYNEQFF